This is a list of T cell receptor beta chains from one sample in a study of PD-L1 blockade in urothelial cancer. The protocol was immunoSEQ multiplex PCR, while the TCRdb copy is restricted to in-frame clones and leaves out a portion. The sample holds around 56,000 clones, around 84% seen once. This material consisted of PBMCs, taken around atezolizumab (anti-PD-L1) treatment. Source of these receptors: a man in his fifties or sixties with urothelial cancer. CDR3s include the opening cysteine and the closing phenylalanine or tryptophan. D genes are given only for firm matches. Part of the rows lack a size; the others show once, few, many or a class for expanded clones.

v_gene	d_gene	j_gene	abundance	CDR3aa	CDR3nt
TRBV7-9	TRBD1	TRBJ1-4	few	CASSLDRGTNEKLFF	TGTGCCAGCAGCTTAGACAGGGGGACTAATGAAAAACTGTTTTTT
TRBV27	TRBD1	TRBJ1-6	-	CASSLHGTGRDHPLHF	TGTGCCAGCAGTTTACACGGGACAGGGAGGGATCACCCCCTCCACTTT
TRBV18	TRBD1	TRBJ1-6	-	CASSPGTGGRNSPLHF	TGTGCCAGCTCACCCGGGACAGGGGGCCGGAATTCACCCCTCCACTTT
TRBV5-6	-	TRBJ2-1	-	CASSLGLSYNEQFF	TGTGCCAGCAGCTTGGGACTATCCTACAATGAGCAGTTCTTC
TRBV6-5	-	TRBJ2-5	-	CASSYSSRVETQYF	TGTGCCAGCAGTTACTCGAGCAGGGTAGAGACCCAGTACTTC
TRBV11-2	-	TRBJ2-7	-	CASTDFSAGEQYF	TGTGCCAGCACCGATTTTTCTGCGGGCGAGCAGTACTTC
TRBV5-5	-	TRBJ2-6	-	CASSLIAANRLSGANVLTF	TGTGCCAGCAGCTTGATAGCGGCCAACCGTCTCTCTGGGGCCAACGTCCTGACTTTC
TRBV5-1	TRBD2	TRBJ2-7	-	CASSLGVAGGSYEQYF	TGCGCCAGCAGCTTGGGGGTAGCGGGAGGTTCCTACGAGCAGTACTTC
TRBV25-1	-	TRBJ2-3	-	CASSWTQTTDTQYF	TGTGCCAGCAGTTGGACACAGACCACAGATACGCAGTATTTT
TRBV7-3	TRBD2	TRBJ2-5	-	CASSPHSGSETQYF	TGTGCCAGCAGCCCGCATAGCGGGAGCGAGACCCAGTACTTC
TRBV29-1	-	TRBJ1-1	-	CSVDGAFF	TGCAGCGTAGACGGGGCTTTCTTT
TRBV28	TRBD2	TRBJ2-3	-	CASIGTSGPRDTQYF	TGTGCCAGCATCGGGACTAGCGGCCCGCGGGATACGCAGTATTTT
TRBV7-3	-	TRBJ1-5	-	CASILPRLSGGDQPQHF	TGTGCCAGCATCCTTCCCAGGCTTTCGGGAGGGGATCAGCCCCAGCATTTT
TRBV19	TRBD1	TRBJ2-7	-	CASSRTGGDEQYF	TGTGCCAGTAGTAGGACAGGGGGCGACGAGCAGTACTTC
TRBV19	TRBD1	TRBJ1-6	once	CASSAGTGGNSPLHF	TGTGCCAGTAGTGCCGGGACAGGCGGCAATTCACCCCTCCACTTT
TRBV9	TRBD2	TRBJ2-1	-	CASSVTSGSYNEQFF	TGTGCCAGCAGCGTGACTAGCGGCTCCTACAATGAGCAGTTCTTC
TRBV6-1	TRBD1	TRBJ1-5	-	CASTPGQGGQPQHF	TGTGCCAGCACACCAGGACAGGGAGGTCAGCCCCAGCATTTT
TRBV13	-	TRBJ2-2	many	CASRGSTGELFF	TGTGCCAGCAGGGGGAGCACCGGGGAGCTGTTTTTT
TRBV5-6	-	TRBJ1-6	-	CASSVRGNSPLHF	TGTGCCAGCAGCGTGCGGGGGAATTCACCCCTCCACTTT
TRBV6-5	-	TRBJ2-2	-	CASTRTVPGELFF	TGTGCCAGCACACGGACAGTCCCCGGGGAGCTGTTTTTT
TRBV27	-	TRBJ2-7	-	CASSWAQGDISYEQYF	TGTGCCAGCAGTTGGGCCCAAGGGGACATTTCCTACGAGCAGTACTTC
TRBV5-1	TRBD1	TRBJ1-1	-	CASSVGQSNTEAFF	TGCGCCAGCAGCGTGGGACAGTCGAACACTGAAGCTTTCTTT